This T cell receptor beta chain was observed in a study of cytomegalovirus exposure and HLA in healthy donors. Overall study results and limits: Usually a TCR sequence was rare, but some public TCRs were found in many donors.

The donors were part of the validation cohort of some 120 subjects. That cohort was separate from the first cohort, which comprised 700 or so subjects. Per the germline V gene, CDR1 is MGHRA and CDR2 is YSYEKL. Between the trimmed V and J ends, which lost 1 base and 4 bases, there was a span of 15 bases. The CDR3 runs to 16 residues. Libraries were prepared by immunoSEQ multiplex PCR; TCRdb keeps only in-frame clonotypes and omits some of them. The sample shows 160,000 or so clones, more than 75% of them seen only once. As to this clone: Antigen specificity is unknown.

Sequences were obtained from PBMCs. The rearrangement uses TRBV4-1 and TRBJ2-3, with unresolved D. This receptor was obtained from a woman in her 30s in good health and CMV-seronegative. The CDR3 region is CASSQANMVSADTQYF. The CDR3 DNA sequence: TGCGCCAGCAGCCAAGCGAACATGGTGAGCGCAGATACGCAGTATTTT.